The 15 T cell receptor beta chains below were found in one sample sequenced in a study of T cell clones after liver transplantation. Sequencing of dividing CFSE-low cells from the MLR defined alloreactive TCRbeta sequences. For these receptors, no antigen is known. Only in-frame clones appear in the TCRdb table, and some are missing; sequencing was by immunoSEQ multiplex PCR. The sample gives about 4,800 clones, roughly 39% of which show up once; approximately 13% is in the top ten. Specimen: CD4+ T cells from cultured PBMCs. Receptors were obtained from a human patient who received a liver transplant. Some T cells may be transferred from the graft donor.

By share, this clone counts as medium-sized. The rearrangement joins TRBV6-1 to TRBJ2-7, with TRBD1 matching 7 bases. V trimming: 5 bases; J trimming: 0 bases; junction bases outside the gene matches: 1. This CDR3 spans 13 amino acids. Germline loops: CDR1 MNHNS, CDR2 SASEGT. The CDR3 spells CASSWDSSYEQYF. The CDR3 bases are TGTGCCAGCAGTTGGGACAGCTCCTACGAGCAGTACTTC.

The chain uses TRBV27 and TRBJ2-7, with D perhaps matching TRBD1 (6 bases). V was cut by 2 bases and J by 5 bases, with 10 bases left in between. The CDR3 has 13 residues. The germline V gene encodes CDR1 MNHEY and CDR2 SMNVEV (reference sequence). This chain's CDR3 is CASSLTGLHEQYF. CDR3 bases: TGTGCCAGCAGTTTAACAGGGTTGCACGAGCAGTACTTC.

In its sample, this clone ranks as medium-sized (0.01 to 0.1%). One junction end disagrees with the germline gene, perhaps due to a read error. The CDR3 here is CATSRPRF. The DNA for the CDR3 is TGTGCCACCAGCAGACCTCGATTC. The chain carries TRBV15 and TRBJ2-7, with D uncertain. Germline CDR1 and CDR2: LNHNV and YYDKDF (reference sequence). The CDR3 has 8 residues.

The CDR3 sequence: CASSDSIRGQSRANVLTF. CDR3 coding DNA: TGTGCCAGCAGCGACTCGATACGAGGACAAAGTCGGGCCAACGTCCTGACTTTC. The J gene is TRBJ2-6, the V gene TRBV7-1; possibly TRBD1 for D (5 bases). TRBV7-1 is classed as an ORF, of uncertain function. The germline V and J ends were trimmed by 5 bases and 5 bases, with 22 bases remaining between them. There are 18 residues in the CDR3.

This clone came up a few times. V and J are TRBV2 and TRBJ2-2; unclear D gene. The germline V gene has CDR1 SNHLY and CDR2 FYNNEI. CDR3 length equals 14 residues. V shed 5 bases and J shed 3 bases, with 10 bases lying between them. CDR3 protein: CASSNYRDTGELFF. CDR3 sequence (DNA): TGTGCCAGCAGTAACTACCGGGACACCGGGGAGCTGTTTTTT.

The chain is built from TRBV4-1 and TRBJ2-7, with 7 bases fitting TRBD2. Trimming at V came to 5 bases and at J to 1 base, leaving 14 bases not matched to a gene. The CDR3 sequence is 17 residues long. Germline V gene lookup returns CDR1 MGHRA and CDR2 YSYEKL. In DNA, the CDR3 is TGCGCCAGCAGCGGTCCTAGCGGAACCGACTTGTCCTACGAGCAGTACTTC. It yields the protein CASSGPSGTDLSYEQYF.

J is TRBJ2-5 and V is TRBV7-2; 8 bases agree with TRBD2. The CDR3 has 15 amino acids. J was trimmed by 4 bases and V by 1 base; bases with no gene match: 5. Germline-derived CDR1 and CDR2 are SGHTA and FQGNSA. The DNA for the CDR3 is TGTGCCAGCAGCTTAGGGTTTCGGGGGGGAGAGACCCAGTACTTC. This translates into CASSLGFRGGETQYF.

The chain is built from TRBV5-1 and TRBJ1-2, with D hard to call. V lost 7 bases and J 5 bases, leaving 15 bases between the germline ends. Germline CDR1 is SGHRS and CDR2 is YFSETQ. The CDR3 contains 13 residues. DNA for the CDR3: TGCGCCAGCTCGGAGGGTGCCAATTATGGCTACACCTTC. Translation gives CASSEGANYGYTF.

The V and J genes are TRBV6-1 and TRBJ1-2; 8 bases match TRBD1. Germline values: CDR1 MNHNS, CDR2 SASEGT. The CDR3 loop spans 11 amino acids. J was trimmed by 6 bases and V by 6 bases; bases with no gene match: 0. This CDR3 is CASRQGDGYTF. The CDR3 DNA sequence: TGTGCCAGCAGACAGGGGGATGGCTACACCTTC.

The chain joins TRBV5-5 to TRBJ1-4, with D tentatively TRBD1 (5 bases). Germline CDR1 is SGHKS and CDR2 is YYEKEE (reference sequence). Trimming pared 2 bases from V and 10 bases from J, leaving 9 bases between. The CDR3 length is 12 residues. CDR3 DNA: TGTGCCAGCAGCTTTCAGGGCGGAAAACTGTTTTTT. This gives the protein CASSFQGGKLFF. Full variable domain (missing parts from reference TRBV5-5 and TRBJ1-4): DAGVTQSPTHLIKTRGQQVTLRCSPISGHKSVSWYQQVLGQGPQFIFQYYEKEERGRGNFPDRFSARQFPNYSSELNVNALLLGDSALYLCASSFQGGKLFFGSGTQLSVL.

J is TRBJ2-2 and V is TRBV29-1, with D perhaps matching TRBD2 (5 bases). V shed 6 bases and J shed 5 bases, with 13 bases lying between them. The CDR3 is 13 amino acids. In germline, CDR1 is SQVTM, CDR2 ANQGSEA. The CDR3 DNA follows: TGCAGCGTGCCTAGGACTGCGACCGGGGAGCTGTTTTTT. Residues: CSVPRTATGELFF.

With respect to this clone: This may be a read error: a much more frequent sequence differs by one nucleotide. Within the sample, other DNA sequences also encode this same CDR3. V usage is TRBV18 and J usage is TRBJ2-3, with D perhaps TRBD2 (5 bases). Looked up from germline, CDR1 is KGHSH and CDR2 is LQKENI. The CDR3 runs 15 residues. CDR3 DNA sequence: TGTGCCAGCTCGCCCCCGAACAGCGGAGGAGATACACAGTATTTT. Protein sequence: CASSPPNSGGDTQYF. Combining the CDR3 with reference TRBV18 and TRBJ2-3 gives the whole variable domain NAGVMQNPRHLVRRRGQEARLRCSPMKGHSHVYWYRQLPEEGLKFMVYLQKENIIDESGMPKERFSAEFPKEGPSILRIQQVVRGDSAAYFCASSPPNSGGDTQYFGPGTRLTVL.

The chain has TRBV6-5 and TRBJ1-4, with 10 positions matching TRBD1. The CDR3 has 13 residues. Germline V gene sequence: CDR1 MNHEY, CDR2 SVGAGI. The junction had 8 bases not matched to a gene; V was cut back by 11 bases and J by 8 bases. CDR3 residues: CAGWTGGREKLFF. In nucleotides, the CDR3 is TGTGCCGGATGGACAGGGGGAAGGGAAAAACTGTTTTTT.

In this sample, this clone turned up once. The chain is built from TRBV6-1 and TRBJ1-4, with D perhaps matching TRBD1 (5 bases). V dropped 5 bases and J dropped 4 bases, with 14 bases sitting between them. Per the germline V gene, CDR1 is MNHNS and CDR2 is SASEGT. The CDR3 has 15 residues. The CDR3 DNA reads as TGTGCCAGCAGTCGAGCTGAGGGGCGTAATGAAAAACTGTTTTTT. It encodes CASSRAEGRNEKLFF.

This clone was detected a few times. The rearrangement joins TRBV28 to TRBJ2-3, with D perhaps being TRBD1 or TRBD2 (7 bases each). Germline V CDR1 and CDR2: MDHEN, SYDVKM. V lost 6 bases and J lost 5, with 36 bases in between. The CDR3 spans 21 residues. The CDR3 protein is CASSPWSGQKTAGMNGDTQYF. In nucleotides, the CDR3 is TGTGCCAGCAGCCCCTGGTCGGGACAGAAGACAGCGGGAATGAACGGAGATACGCAGTATTTT.